This T cell receptor (beta chain) stems from a study of T cell responses to AZD1222 COVID-19 vaccine (dated by TCRdb to 2020 to 2022). At the level of the whole study: Because spike-specific TCR depth and breadth did not differ between the two schedules, AZD1222 recipients who got a second dose at roughly 4 weeks were pooled with those who got a second dose at roughly 12 weeks. A total of about 230 trial participants underwent TCR sequencing, of whom 207 received two doses of AZD1222 and about 25 received two doses of the MenACWY control vaccine. Trial participants were enrolled into age subgroups of 18-55, 56-69 and 70-plus years, which contained roughly 140, 27 and 60 TCR-sequenced participants, respectively. Overall results and qualifications from the work: Only five to seven AZD1222 recipients were SARS-CoV-2 seropositive at baseline, limiting conclusions about previously exposed vaccinees. A significant rise in spike-specific TCR breadth and depth was observed after two AZD1222 doses relative to day 0 and relative to MenACWY recipients. Because no samples from the day 14 peak response were available, repertoires could be characterized only after the peak T cell response. The 56-69-year group was small, and its depth increase did not reach significance, likely because of low power. Nearly half of unique spike-specific TCRs reportedly recognized epitopes outside regions mutated in the B.1.351 and B.1.1.7 variants. The vaccine-associated CD4 TCRs covered the entire spike protein, and the dominant responses fell in regions 160-218 and 743-854. Participants were mostly white British and included more females than males, and it was suggested by the authors that clonal diversity may have been underestimated.

The intended sense of this specimen's time point label: baseline before first vaccination. The vaccinee samples were drawn from two UK trials, COV001 and COV002, one of which was a single-blind randomized controlled phase 2/3 trial testing AZD1222 (ChAdOx1 nCoV-19) in healthy adults. For TCRbeta chain sequencing, PBMC samples from trial participants were taken at day 0 and at day 28 after the second dose. A remark on this clone: The antigen this receptor binds is unknown. Base qualities are not recorded, but no much larger clone differs from it by a single base.

The CDR3 regions of human TCRbeta chains were analyzed by immunosequencing. For the original study's pipeline: Repertoire TCRs were checked for matches against a reference library of SARS-CoV-2-specific TCRs that had been generated using the MIRA antigen-specificity platform. Breadth was defined as the fraction of unique TCRs that were SARS-CoV-2-associated. Depth was defined as the fraction of total T cells that were SARS-CoV-2-associated. Each spike-specific TCR was assigned to its reactive spike region and to a CD4 or CD8 class using the MIRA data. Log10-transformed breadth and depth values were compared by one-way ANOVA with Sidak's multiple comparisons tests. TCRdb obtained this table from immuneACCESS and retained in-frame rearrangements with V and J assigned. These tables miss some clones; where compared with another copy, unresolved V genes account for less than half of the shortfall, and the remainder is unexplained. V, J and clone size are those of that table, while D and trimming were read from the DNA. The sample table records approximately 120,000 clones; roughly nine tenths of these occur just once. The ten largest make up approximately 4% of the sample.

After removal of 7 bases from V and 6 bases from J, the junction retains 8 bases not matched to a gene. CDR1 and CDR2 (MDHEN, SYDVKM) derive from the germline V gene. Its CDR3 holds 15 amino acids, cysteine through phenylalanine. Only the CDR3 DNA stays, 45 bases, in frame from base 1. The TCR comes from an adult in good health. The material sequenced was peripheral blood, taken on day 0 of AZD1222 vaccination. Rearrangement joined TRBV28 to TRBJ2-1; 11 junctional bases match TRBD2. The bases are TGTGCCAGCAATCTACTAGCGGGAGAGAGCAATGAGCAGTTCTTC. Its coded protein is CASNLLAGESNEQFF.